These 6 T cell receptor beta chains came from one sample sequenced in a study of OX40 agonist ivuxolimab in advanced cancers. Profiled with immunoSEQ multiplex PCR; TCRdb holds only in-frame clones, not every one. The table has tens of thousands of clones, nearly 85% seen once. The input for sequencing was CD4+ or CD8+ T cells sorted from blood, taken in a trial of the OX40 agonist ivuxolimab. The receptors here all came from an adult with an advanced solid tumor such as melanoma, head and neck, liver or kidney cancer.

In this sample, this clone turned up once. This chain links TRBV5-1 with TRBJ2-3, with TRBD2 identical over 9 bases. V gave up 4 bases and J gave up 6 bases; unmatched junction bases: 9. The CDR3 is 15 residues long. Looked up from germline, CDR1 is SGHRS and CDR2 is YFSETQ. The CDR3 here is CASSPTGLARDTQYF. CDR3 coding DNA: TGCGCCAGCAGCCCGACGGGACTAGCAAGGGATACGCAGTATTTT.

This clone was found once. The rearrangement links TRBV2 to TRBJ1-2, with 8 bases lining up with TRBD1. CDR3 length: 13 residues. The germline gives CDR1 SNHLY, CDR2 FYNNEI. The V and J ends lost 6 bases and 7 bases, in that order; junction bases with no gene match: 7. The CDR3, as DNA: TGTGCCAGCAGGATTTCCACAGGGGGTGGCTACACCTTC. Translated: CASRISTGGGYTF.

The chain joins TRBV5-1 to TRBJ2-2, with D perhaps TRBD2 (6 bases). This CDR3 has 15 residues. The germline V gene encodes CDR1 SGHRS and CDR2 YFSETQ. V was trimmed by 4 bases and J by 8 bases, leaving 18 bases between them. The CDR3 region has the DNA TGCGCCAGCAGCCCCCTGGCGGGACCGGGGGGGGAGCTGTTTTTT. Its protein is CASSPLAGPGGELFF.

The chain carries TRBV10-3 and TRBJ2-7; D is possibly TRBD1 or TRBD2 (5 bases each). Germline CDR1 is ENHRY and CDR2 is SYGVKD. Deletions cut 5 bases from V and 5 bases from J, with 16 bases between. This CDR3 is built from 14 residues. The CDR3 sequence is CAISPVGVWNEQYF. DNA of the CDR3: TGTGCCATCAGTCCCGTGGGGGTTTGGAACGAGCAGTACTTC.

The chain recombines TRBV7-2 with TRBJ1-2; D ambiguous. Deletions cut 2 bases from V and 7 bases from J, with 14 bases between. CDR1 is SGHTA and CDR2 is FQGNSA in the germline V gene. This CDR3 is 14 amino acids long. This CDR3 reads CASSLYSQKGGYTF. CDR3 DNA: TGTGCCAGCAGCTTATACAGCCAAAAAGGTGGCTACACCTTC.

The chain joins TRBV12-5 to TRBJ2-1, with TRBD1 matching 12 bases. V lost 5 bases and J lost 10; bases outside the gene matches: 9. The CDR3 extends over 15 amino acids. The germline V gene has CDR1 LGHNT and CDR2 FRNRAP. CDR3: CASGPGTGGKGEQFF. The CDR3 DNA reads as TGTGCTAGTGGTCCAGGGACAGGGGGCAAGGGGGAGCAGTTCTTC.